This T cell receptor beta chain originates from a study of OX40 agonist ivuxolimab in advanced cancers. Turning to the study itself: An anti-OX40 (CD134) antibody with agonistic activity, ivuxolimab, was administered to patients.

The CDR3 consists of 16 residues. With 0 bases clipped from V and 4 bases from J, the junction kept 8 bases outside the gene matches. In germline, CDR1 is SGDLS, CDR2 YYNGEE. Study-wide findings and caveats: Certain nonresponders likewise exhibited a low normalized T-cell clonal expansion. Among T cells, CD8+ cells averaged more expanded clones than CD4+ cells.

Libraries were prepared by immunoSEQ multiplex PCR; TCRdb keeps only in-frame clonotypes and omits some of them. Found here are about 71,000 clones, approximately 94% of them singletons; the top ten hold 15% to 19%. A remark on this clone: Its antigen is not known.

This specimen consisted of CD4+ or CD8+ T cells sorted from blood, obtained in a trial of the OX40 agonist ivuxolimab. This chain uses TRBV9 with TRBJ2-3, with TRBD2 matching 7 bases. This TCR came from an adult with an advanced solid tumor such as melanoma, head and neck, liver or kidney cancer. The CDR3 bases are TGTGCCAGCAGCGTAGCTGCTAGCGGATTTCCAGATACGCAGTATTTT. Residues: CASSVAASGFPDTQYF. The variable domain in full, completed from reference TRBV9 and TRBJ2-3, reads DSGVTQTPKHLITATGQRVTLRCSPRSGDLSVYWYQQSLDQGLQFLIQYYNGEERAKGNILERFSAQQFPDLHSELNLSSLELGDSALYFCASSVAASGFPDTQYFGPGTRLTVL.